This entry features one T cell receptor beta chain sequence. Trimming removed 3 bases at V and 6 bases at J, with 6 bases between. This CDR3 is built from 12 residues. Germline V gene sequence: CDR1 ENHRY, CDR2 SYGVKD. Some clones are missing from TCRdb's copy, which holds only in-frame ones; the method was immunoSEQ multiplex PCR. The sample lists 2 million to 2.5 million clones; approximately 94% were seen once. The data stem from a study of shared clonotypes between healthy human individuals. Adults of Caucasian background living in Nashville, Tennessee made up all donors. This receptor was obtained from a young man in good health. The sequencing input was naive CD4+ T cells sorted from blood. Subset here: CD45RA+ positively selected. This sequence joins TRBV10-3 and TRBJ2-1; D is unresolved. The CDR3 spells CAISDTVNEQFF. CDR3 in DNA: TGTGCCATCAGTGACACGGTCAATGAGCAGTTCTTC.